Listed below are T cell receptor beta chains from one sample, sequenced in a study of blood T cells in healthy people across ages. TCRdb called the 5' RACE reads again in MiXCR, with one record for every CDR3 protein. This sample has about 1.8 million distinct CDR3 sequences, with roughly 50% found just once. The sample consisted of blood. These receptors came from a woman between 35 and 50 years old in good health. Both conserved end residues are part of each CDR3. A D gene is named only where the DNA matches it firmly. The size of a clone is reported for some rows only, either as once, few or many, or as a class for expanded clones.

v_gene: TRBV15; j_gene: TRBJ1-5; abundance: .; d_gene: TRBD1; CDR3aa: CATSMGQGYQPQHF; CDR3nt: TGTGCCACCAGCATGGGACAGGGATATCAGCCCCAGCATTTT
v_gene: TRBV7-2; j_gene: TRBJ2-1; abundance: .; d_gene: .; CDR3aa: CASSLALLGDEQFF; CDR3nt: TGTGCCAGCAGCTTAGCGCTTCTGGGGGATGAGCAGTTCTTC
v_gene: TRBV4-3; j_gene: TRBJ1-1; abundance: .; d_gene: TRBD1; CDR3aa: CASSQGGTGVNTEAFF; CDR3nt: TGCGCCAGCAGTCAAGGCGGGACAGGGGTGAACACTGAAGCTTTCTTT
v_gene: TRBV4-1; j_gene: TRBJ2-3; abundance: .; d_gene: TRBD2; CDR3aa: CASSQEGAGGPGYTDTQYF; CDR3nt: TGCGCCAGCAGCCAAGAGGGGGCGGGGGGGCCTGGGTACACAGATACGCAGTATTTT
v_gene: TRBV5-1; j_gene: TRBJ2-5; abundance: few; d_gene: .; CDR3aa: CASSLWAERETQYF; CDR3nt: TGCGCCAGCAGCTTGTGGGCAGAACGGGAGACCCAGTACTTC
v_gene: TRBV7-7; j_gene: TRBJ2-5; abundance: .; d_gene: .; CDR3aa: CASSLVKSNQETQYF; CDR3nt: TGTGCTAGCAGCTTAGTGAAGTCAAACCAAGAGACCCAGTACTTC
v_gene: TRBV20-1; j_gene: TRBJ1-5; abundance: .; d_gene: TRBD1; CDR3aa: CSARERQGVQHQPQHF; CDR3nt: TGCAGTGCTAGAGAACGACAGGGAGTCCAACATCAGCCCCAGCATTTT
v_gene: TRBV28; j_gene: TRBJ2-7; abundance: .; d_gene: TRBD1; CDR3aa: CASSPAGQGVYEQYF; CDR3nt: TGTGCCAGCAGTCCAGCAGGACAGGGGGTTTACGAGCAGTACTTC
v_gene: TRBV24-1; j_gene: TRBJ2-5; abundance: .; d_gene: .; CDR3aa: CATGDQETQYF; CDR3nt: TGTGCCACCGGGGACCAAGAGACCCAGTACTTC
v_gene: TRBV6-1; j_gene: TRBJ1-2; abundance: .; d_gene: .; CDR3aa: CASSKSGYGYTF; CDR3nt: TGTGCCAGCTCGAAGTCGGGCTATGGCTACACCTTC
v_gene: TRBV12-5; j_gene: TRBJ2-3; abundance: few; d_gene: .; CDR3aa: CASGLGGGTQYF; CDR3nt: TGTGCTAGTGGCCTGGGGGGAGGTACGCAGTATTTT
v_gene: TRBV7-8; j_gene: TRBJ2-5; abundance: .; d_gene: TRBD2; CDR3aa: CASSLFSGGAGETQYF; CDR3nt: TGTGCCAGCAGCTTATTCAGCGGGGGGGCGGGAGAGACCCAGTACTTC
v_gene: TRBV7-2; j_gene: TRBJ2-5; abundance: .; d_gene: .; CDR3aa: CASSSALGAQYF; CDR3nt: TGTGCCAGCAGCTCCGCCCTCGGGGCCCAGTACTTC
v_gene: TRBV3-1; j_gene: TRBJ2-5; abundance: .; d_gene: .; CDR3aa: CASSLLIGSGFETQYF; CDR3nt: TGTGCCAGCAGCCTTCTCATTGGGAGCGGGTTCGAGACCCAGTACTTC
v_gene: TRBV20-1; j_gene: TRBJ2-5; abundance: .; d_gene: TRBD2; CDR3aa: CSAQAGGSNEQYF; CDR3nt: TGCAGTGCCCAGGCGGGGGGGAGCAATGAGCAGTACTTC
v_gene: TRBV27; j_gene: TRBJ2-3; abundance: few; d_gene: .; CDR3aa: CASKPARGDTQYF; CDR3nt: TGTGCCAGCAAGCCCGCCCGGGGAGATACGCAGTATTTT
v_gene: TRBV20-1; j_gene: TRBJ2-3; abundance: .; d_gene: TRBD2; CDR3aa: CSARVRTSGENRYITDTQYF; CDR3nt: TGCAGTGCTAGAGTACGAACTAGCGGGGAAAACCGCTACATCACAGATACGCAGTATTTT
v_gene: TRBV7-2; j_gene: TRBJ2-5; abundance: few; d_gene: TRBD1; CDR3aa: CASSLGGTGGRETQYF; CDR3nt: TGTGCCAGCAGCTTGGGGGGGACAGGGGGCAGAGAGACCCAGTACTTC
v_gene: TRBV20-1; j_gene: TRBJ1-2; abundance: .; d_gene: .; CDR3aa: CSANGGARYGYTF; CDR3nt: TGCAGTGCCAATGGGGGGGCTCGCTATGGCTACACCTTC
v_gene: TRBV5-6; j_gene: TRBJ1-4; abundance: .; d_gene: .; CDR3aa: CASQGHLNEKLFF; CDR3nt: TGTGCCAGCCAGGGACACTTGAATGAAAAACTGTTTTTT
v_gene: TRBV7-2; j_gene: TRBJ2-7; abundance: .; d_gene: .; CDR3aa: CAPQRRTEYEQYF; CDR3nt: TGTGCCCCACAAAGGAGGACAGAGTACGAGCAGTACTTC
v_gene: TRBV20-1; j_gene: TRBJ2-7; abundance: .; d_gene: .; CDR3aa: CSARGLGGVSSYEQYF; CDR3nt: TGCAGTGCTAGGGGATTGGGCGGGGTAAGCTCCTACGAGCAGTACTTC
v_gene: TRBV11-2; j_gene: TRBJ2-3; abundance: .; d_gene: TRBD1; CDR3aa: CASSSSGGPSTDTQYF; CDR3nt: TGTGCCAGCAGCTCCTCAGGGGGCCCAAGCACAGATACGCAGTATTTT
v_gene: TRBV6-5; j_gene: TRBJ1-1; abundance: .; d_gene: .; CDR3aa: CASSPTGPTVEAFF; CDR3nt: TGTGCCAGCAGTCCGACTGGGCCGACAGTGGAAGCTTTCTTT
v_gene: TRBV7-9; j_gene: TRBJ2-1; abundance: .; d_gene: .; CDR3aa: CASSLRIKGGNEQFF; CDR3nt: TGTGCCAGCAGCTTAAGGATTAAGGGAGGCAATGAGCAGTTCTTC
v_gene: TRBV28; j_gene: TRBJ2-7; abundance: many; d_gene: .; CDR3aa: CASSRHYEQYF; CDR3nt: TGCGCCAGCAGCCGACACTACGAGCAGTACTTC
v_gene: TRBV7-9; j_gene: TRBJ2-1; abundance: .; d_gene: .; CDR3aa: CASSLARTEANNEQFF; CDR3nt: TGTGCCAGCAGCTTAGCCCGGACGGAGGCCAACAATGAGCAGTTCTTC
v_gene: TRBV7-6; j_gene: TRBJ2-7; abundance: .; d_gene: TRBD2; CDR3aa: CASSLGVASGGPLPYEQYF; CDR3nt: TGTGCCAGCAGCTTAGGAGTCGCTAGCGGGGGCCCCTTGCCCTACGAGCAGTACTTC
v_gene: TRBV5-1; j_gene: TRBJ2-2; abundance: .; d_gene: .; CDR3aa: CASSSGGPNTGELFF; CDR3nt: TGCGCCAGCAGTTCCGGGGGCCCCAACACCGGGGAGCTGTTTTTT
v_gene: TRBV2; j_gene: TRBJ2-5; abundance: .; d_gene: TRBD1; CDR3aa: CASSHPRDSKETQYF; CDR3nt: TGTGCCAGCAGTCACCCCCGGGACAGCAAAGAGACCCAGTACTTC
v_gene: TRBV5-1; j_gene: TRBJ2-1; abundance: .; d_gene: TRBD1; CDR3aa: CASKRQGSSYNEQFF; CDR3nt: TGCGCCAGTAAGCGACAGGGGAGCTCCTACAATGAGCAGTTCTTC
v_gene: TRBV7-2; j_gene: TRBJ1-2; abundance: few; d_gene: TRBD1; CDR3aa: CASSLLPGQGASYTF; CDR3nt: TGTGCCAGCAGCCTTCTCCCGGGACAGGGGGCGAGCTACACCTTC
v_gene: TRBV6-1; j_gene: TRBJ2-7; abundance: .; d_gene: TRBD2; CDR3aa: CASSAASGGPYPYEQYF; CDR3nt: TGTGCCAGCAGTGCTGCTAGCGGGGGGCCTTATCCCTACGAGCAGTACTTC
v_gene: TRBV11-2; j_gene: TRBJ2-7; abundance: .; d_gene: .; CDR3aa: CASRRGHSSYEQYF; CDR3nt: TGTGCCAGCAGAAGGGGCCATAGCTCCTACGAGCAGTACTTC
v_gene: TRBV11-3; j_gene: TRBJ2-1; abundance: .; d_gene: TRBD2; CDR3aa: CASSLGGGTGGQFF; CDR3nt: TGTGCCAGCAGCTTAGGTGGCGGCACGGGAGGGCAGTTCTTC
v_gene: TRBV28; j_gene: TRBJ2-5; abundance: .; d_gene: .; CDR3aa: CATRDLVQTQYF; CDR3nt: TGTGCCACCCGTGATTTAGTGCAGACCCAGTACTTC
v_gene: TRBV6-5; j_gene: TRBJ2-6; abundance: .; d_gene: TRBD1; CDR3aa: CASSYSKFSGQGASGANVLTF; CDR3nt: TGTGCCAGCAGTTACTCGAAATTCTCCGGACAGGGTGCCTCTGGGGCCAACGTCCTGACTTTC
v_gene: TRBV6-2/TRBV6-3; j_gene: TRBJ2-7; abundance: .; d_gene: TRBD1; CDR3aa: CASRGTADYEQYF; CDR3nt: TGTGCCAGCCGTGGGACAGCAGACTACGAGCAGTACTTC
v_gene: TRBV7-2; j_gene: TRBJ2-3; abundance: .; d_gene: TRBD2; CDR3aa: CASSPLAGGIRDTQYF; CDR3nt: TGTGCCAGCAGCCCCTTAGCGGGGGGGATCCGTGATACGCAGTATTTT